Described below is a single T cell receptor (beta chain) sequence and its context. CDR3 length: 11 residues. Per the germline V gene, CDR1 is SEHNR and CDR2 is FQNEAQ (reference sequence). The V gene lost 8 bases and the J gene lost 6 bases, with 8 bases spanning the gap. PCR amplification relied on 60 Vbeta primers (plus 13 Jbeta primers). Method: immunoSEQ multiplex PCR; TCRdb's copy keeps in-frame clones and lacks some. Of fewer than 250,000 clones in the sample, around 84% were seen once. This record belongs to a study of cytomegalovirus exposure and HLA in healthy donors. Looking at the study overall: Earlier findings included approximately 120 million unique TCR beta sequences obtained from around 180 million T cells.

Sequences were obtained from PBMCs. The chain joins TRBV7-9 to TRBJ2-4; a weak D match, TRBD2 (5 bases). This clonotype was obtained from a woman between 18 and 29 years old in good health and CMV-seronegative. CDR3 DNA sequence: TGTGCCAGCTCTCGGGGAAACATTCAGTACTTC. It is translated as CASSRGNIQYF.